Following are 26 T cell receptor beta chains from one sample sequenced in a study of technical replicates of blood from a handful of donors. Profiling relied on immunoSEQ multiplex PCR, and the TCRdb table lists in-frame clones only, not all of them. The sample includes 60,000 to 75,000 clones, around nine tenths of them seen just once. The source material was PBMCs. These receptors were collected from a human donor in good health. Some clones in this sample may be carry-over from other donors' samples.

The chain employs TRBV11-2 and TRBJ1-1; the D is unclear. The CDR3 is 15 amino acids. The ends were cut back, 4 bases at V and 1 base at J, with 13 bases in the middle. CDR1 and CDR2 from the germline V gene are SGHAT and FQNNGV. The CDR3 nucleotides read TGTGCCAGCAGCTCAAGACGGGAGCCGAACACTGAAGCTTTCTTT. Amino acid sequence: CASSSRREPNTEAFF.

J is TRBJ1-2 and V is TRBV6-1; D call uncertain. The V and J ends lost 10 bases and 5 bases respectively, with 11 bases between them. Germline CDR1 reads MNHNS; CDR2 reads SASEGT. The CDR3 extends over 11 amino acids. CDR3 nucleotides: TGTGCCAACTCCTTCTTGTATGGCTACACCTTC. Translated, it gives CANSFLYGYTF.

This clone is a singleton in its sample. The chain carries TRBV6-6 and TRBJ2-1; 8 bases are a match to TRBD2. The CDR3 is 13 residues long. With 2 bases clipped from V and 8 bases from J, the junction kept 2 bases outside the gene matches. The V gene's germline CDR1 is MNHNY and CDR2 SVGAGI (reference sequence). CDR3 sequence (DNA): TGTGCCAGCAGTTACGGCGGGGGGCATGAGCAGTTCTTC. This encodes CASSYGGGHEQFF.

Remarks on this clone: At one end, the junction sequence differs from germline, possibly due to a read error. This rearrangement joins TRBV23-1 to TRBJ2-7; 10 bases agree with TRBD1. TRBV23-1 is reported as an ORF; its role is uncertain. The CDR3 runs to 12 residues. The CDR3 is CASSQSPRTGGF. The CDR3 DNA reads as TGCGCCAGCAGTCAATCCCCTAGGACAGGGGGCTTC.

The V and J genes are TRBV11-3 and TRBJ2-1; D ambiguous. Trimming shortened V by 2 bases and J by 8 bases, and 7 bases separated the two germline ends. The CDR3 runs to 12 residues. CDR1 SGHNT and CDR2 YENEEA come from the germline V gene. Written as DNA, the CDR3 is TGTGCCAGCAGCTTACACAGAGATGAGCAGTTCTTC. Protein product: CASSLHRDEQFF.

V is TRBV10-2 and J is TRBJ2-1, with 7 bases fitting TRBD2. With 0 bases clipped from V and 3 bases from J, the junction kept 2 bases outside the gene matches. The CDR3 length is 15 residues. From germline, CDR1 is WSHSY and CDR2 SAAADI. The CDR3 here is CASSESGGYYNEQFF. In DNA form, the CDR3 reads TGCGCCAGCAGTGAGTCGGGGGGGTACTACAATGAGCAGTTCTTC.

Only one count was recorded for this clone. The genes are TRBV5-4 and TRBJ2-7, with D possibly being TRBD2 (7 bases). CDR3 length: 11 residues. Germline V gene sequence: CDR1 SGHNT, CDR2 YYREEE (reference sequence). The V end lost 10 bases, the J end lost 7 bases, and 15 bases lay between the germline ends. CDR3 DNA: TGTGCCTCCCGGGGGGCGCGTGAGCAGTACTTC. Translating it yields CASRGAREQYF.

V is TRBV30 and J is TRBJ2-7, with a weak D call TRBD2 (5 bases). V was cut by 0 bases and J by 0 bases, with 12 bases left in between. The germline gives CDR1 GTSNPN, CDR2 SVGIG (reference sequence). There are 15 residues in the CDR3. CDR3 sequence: CAWSVAAGRSYEQYF. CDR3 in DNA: TGTGCCTGGAGTGTAGCGGCCGGACGCTCCTACGAGCAGTACTTC.

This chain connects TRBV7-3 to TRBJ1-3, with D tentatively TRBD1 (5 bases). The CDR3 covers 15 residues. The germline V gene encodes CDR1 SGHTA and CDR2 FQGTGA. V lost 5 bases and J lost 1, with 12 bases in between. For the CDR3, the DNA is TGTGCCAGCAGCGTCGTCGGGGGATCTGGAAACACCATATATTTT. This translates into CASSVVGGSGNTIYF.

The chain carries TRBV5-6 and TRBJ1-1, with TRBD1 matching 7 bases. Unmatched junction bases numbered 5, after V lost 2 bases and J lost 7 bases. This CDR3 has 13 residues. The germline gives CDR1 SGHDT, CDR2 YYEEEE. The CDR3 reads CASSFDRAGEAFF. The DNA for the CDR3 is TGTGCCAGCAGCTTTGACAGGGCGGGTGAAGCTTTCTTT.

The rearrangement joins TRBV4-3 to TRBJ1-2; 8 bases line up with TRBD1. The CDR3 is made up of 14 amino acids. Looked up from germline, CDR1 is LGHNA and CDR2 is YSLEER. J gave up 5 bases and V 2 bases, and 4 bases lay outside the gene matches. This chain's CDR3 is CASSQSRTGYGYTF. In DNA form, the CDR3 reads TGCGCCAGCAGCCAATCGCGGACAGGGTATGGCTACACCTTC.

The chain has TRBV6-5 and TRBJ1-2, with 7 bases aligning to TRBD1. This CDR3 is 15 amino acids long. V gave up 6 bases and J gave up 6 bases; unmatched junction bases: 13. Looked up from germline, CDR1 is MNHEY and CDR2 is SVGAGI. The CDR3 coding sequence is TGTGCCAGCAGGCCGGACAGGTTCTGGGGTGATGGCTACACCTTC. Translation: CASRPDRFWGDGYTF.

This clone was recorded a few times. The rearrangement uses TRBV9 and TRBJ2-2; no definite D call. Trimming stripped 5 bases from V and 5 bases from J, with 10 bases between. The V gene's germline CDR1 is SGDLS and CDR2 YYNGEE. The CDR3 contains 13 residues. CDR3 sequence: CASSGRLTGELFF. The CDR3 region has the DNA TGTGCCAGCAGTGGCAGGTTGACCGGGGAGCTGTTTTTT.

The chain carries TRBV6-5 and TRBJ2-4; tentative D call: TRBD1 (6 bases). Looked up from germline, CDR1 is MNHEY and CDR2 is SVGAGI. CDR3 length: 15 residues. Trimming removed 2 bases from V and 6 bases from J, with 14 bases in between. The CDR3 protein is CASSYQGNGGNIQYF. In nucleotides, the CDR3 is TGTGCCAGCAGTTACCAGGGGAATGGTGGAAACATTCAGTACTTC.

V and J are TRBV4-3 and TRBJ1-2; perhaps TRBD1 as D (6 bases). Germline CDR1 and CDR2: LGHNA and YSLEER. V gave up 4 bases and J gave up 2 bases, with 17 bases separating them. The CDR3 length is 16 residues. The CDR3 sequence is CASSPSVGGANYGYTF. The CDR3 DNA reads TGCGCCAGCAGCCCGAGTGTGGGGGGGGCGAACTATGGCTACACCTTC.

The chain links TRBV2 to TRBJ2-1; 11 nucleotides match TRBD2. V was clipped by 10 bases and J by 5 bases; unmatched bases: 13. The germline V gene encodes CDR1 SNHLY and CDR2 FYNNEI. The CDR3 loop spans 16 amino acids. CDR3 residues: CATASVLAGGNNEQFF. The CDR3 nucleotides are TGTGCCACCGCTTCCGTTCTAGCGGGAGGAAACAATGAGCAGTTCTTC.

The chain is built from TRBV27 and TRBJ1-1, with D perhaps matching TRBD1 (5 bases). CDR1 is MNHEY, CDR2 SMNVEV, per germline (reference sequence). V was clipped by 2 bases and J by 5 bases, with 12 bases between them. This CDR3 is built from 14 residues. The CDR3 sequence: CASSLGGGRTEAFF. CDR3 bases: TGTGCCAGCAGTTTAGGGGGAGGGCGAACTGAAGCTTTCTTT.

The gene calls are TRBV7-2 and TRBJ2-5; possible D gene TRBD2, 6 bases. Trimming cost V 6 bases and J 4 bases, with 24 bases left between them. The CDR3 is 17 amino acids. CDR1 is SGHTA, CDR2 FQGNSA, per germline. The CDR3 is CASSMRGRDRYRETQYF. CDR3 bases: TGTGCCAGCAGTATGAGAGGGCGGGATAGGTATAGAGAGACCCAGTACTTC. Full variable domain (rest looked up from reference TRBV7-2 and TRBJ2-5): GAGVSQSPSNKVTEKGKDVELRCDPISGHTALYWYRQSLGQGLEFLIYFQGNSAPDKSGLPSDRFSAERTGGSVSTLTIQRTQQEDSAVYLCASSMRGRDRYRETQYFGPGTRLLVL.

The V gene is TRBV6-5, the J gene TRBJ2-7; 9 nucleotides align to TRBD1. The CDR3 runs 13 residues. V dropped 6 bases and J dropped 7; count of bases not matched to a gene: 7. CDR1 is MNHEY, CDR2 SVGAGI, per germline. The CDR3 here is CASRTTGGKEQYF. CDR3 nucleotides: TGTGCCAGCAGAACGACAGGGGGGAAAGAGCAGTACTTC.

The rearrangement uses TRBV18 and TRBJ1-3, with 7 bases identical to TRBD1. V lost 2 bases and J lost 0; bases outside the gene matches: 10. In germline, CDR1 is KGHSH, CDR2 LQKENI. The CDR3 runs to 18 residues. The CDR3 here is CASSPSFIGGSSGNTIYF. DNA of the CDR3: TGTGCCAGCTCACCATCATTCATAGGGGGCAGCTCTGGAAACACCATATATTTT. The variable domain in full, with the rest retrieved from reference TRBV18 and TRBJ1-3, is NAGVMQNPRHLVRRRGQEARLRCSPMKGHSHVYWYRQLPEEGLKFMVYLQKENIIDESGMPKERFSAEFPKEGPSILRIQQVVRGDSAAYFCASSPSFIGGSSGNTIYFGEGSWLTVV.

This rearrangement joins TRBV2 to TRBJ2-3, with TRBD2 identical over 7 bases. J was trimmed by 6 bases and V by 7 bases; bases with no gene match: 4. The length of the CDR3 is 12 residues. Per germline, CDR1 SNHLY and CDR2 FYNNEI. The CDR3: CASTYGGDTQYF. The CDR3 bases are TGTGCCAGCACCTACGGGGGGGATACGCAGTATTTT.

CDR3 DNA: TGTGCCAGCAGTGTGTCGGGACAGGGGCCCGGCGAGCAGTACTTC. This sequence encodes CASSVSGQGPGEQYF. The chain links TRBV2 to TRBJ2-7; 10 bases match TRBD1. The CDR3 contains 15 residues. Germline CDR1 is SNHLY and CDR2 is FYNNEI. The ends lost 4 bases at V and 6 bases at J; junction bases unmatched: 9.

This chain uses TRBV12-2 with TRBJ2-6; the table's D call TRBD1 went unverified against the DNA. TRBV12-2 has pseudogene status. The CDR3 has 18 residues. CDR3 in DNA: TGTGCAAGTCGCTTAGGGGGGACAGGGGGTTCTGGGGCCAACGTCCTGACTTTC. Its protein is CASRLGGTGGSGANVLTF.

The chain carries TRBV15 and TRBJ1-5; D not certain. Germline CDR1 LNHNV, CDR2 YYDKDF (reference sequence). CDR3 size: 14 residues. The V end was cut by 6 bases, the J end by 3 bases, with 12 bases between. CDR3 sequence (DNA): TGTGCCACCAGGGGTCAGGTTAACAATCAGCCCCAGCATTTT. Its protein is CATRGQVNNQPQHF.

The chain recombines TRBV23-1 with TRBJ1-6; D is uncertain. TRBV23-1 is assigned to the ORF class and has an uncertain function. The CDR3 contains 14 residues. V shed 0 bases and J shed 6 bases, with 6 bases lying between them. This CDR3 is CASSQSYSNSPLHF. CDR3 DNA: TGCGCCAGCAGTCAATCTTACAGTAATTCACCCCTCCACTTT.

As DNA, the CDR3 is TGCGCCAGCAATCCCGTCGGACAGGGGCTCCACGAGCAGTACTTC. It encodes CASNPVGQGLHEQYF. The rearrangement joins TRBV5-1 to TRBJ2-7; 9 bases line up with TRBD1. Losses at the gene ends were 6 bases for V and 5 bases for J; bases not matched to a gene: 12. This CDR3 spans 15 amino acids. The germline V gene has CDR1 SGHRS and CDR2 YFSETQ. Full variable domain (rest looked up from reference TRBV5-1 and TRBJ2-7): KAGVTQTPRYLIKTRGQQVTLSCSPISGHRSVSWYQQTPGQGLQFLFEYFSETQRNKGNFPGRFSGRQFSNSRSEMNVSTLELGDSALYLCASNPVGQGLHEQYFGPGTRLTVT.